The 6 T cell receptor beta chains reported below all come from one sample, sequenced in a study of blood T cell repertoires in COVID-19. TCRdb's table, derived via immunoSEQ multiplex PCR, lists solely in-frame clones and lacks some. Here the sample spans about 190,000 clones, around 80% being singletons. Sequenced: peripheral blood. These receptors all come from a woman of 80 years or more with active or convalescent COVID-19.

Remarks on this clone: The sample contains more than one DNA sequence encoding this CDR3. The chain employs TRBV3-1 (or the pseudogene TRBV3-2) and TRBJ1-2, with 8 nucleotides matching TRBD1. Germline V gene data show CDR1 as LGHDT and CDR2 as YNNKEL (reference sequence). J was trimmed by 8 bases and V by 4 bases; bases with no gene match: 9. The CDR3 has 14 residues. The CDR3 loop is CASSPLQGARGYTF. The DNA for the CDR3 is TGTGCCAGCAGCCCCCTTCAGGGGGCGAGAGGCTACACCTTC.

The chain has TRBV4-2 and TRBJ1-4; the D is unclear. The CDR3 sequence is 16 residues long. V lost 0 bases to trimming and J lost 8 bases, with 16 bases between them. Germline values: CDR1 LGHNA, CDR2 YNFKEQ. DNA for the CDR3: TGTGCCAGCAGCCAAGATCCGGAGGGAGTGGGGGAAAAACTGTTTTTT. Translating it yields CASSQDPEGVGEKLFF.

This clone occurred once. The V gene is TRBV27, the J gene TRBJ2-5; 11 bases match TRBD2. Germline CDR1 reads MNHEY; CDR2 reads SMNVEV (reference sequence). V lost 0 bases and J lost 5; bases outside the gene matches: 5. The CDR3 spans 16 residues. This CDR3 reads CASSLSASGGPETQYF. The CDR3, as DNA: TGTGCCAGCAGTTTATCAGCTAGCGGGGGGCCTGAGACCCAGTACTTC.

This clone was observed many times. CDR3 coding DNA: TGCAGTGCTAGTGCAGGGCTGAACACTGAAGCTTTCTTT. Translating gives CSASAGLNTEAFF. The rearrangement links TRBV20-1 to TRBJ1-1, with a weak D call TRBD1 (5 bases). CDR1 and CDR2 from the germline V gene are DFQATT and SNEGSKA (reference sequence). This CDR3 region has 13 residues. The V end was cut by 3 bases, the J end by 0 bases, with 8 bases between.

The chain couples TRBV27 to TRBJ1-5; D possibly corresponds to TRBD1 (6 bases). V was cut by 9 bases and J by 4 bases, with 28 bases left in between. CDR1 MNHEY and CDR2 SMNVEV come from the germline V gene (reference sequence). The length of the CDR3 is 18 residues. The CDR3 sequence: CARPGGQEAKKINQPQHF. CDR3 coding DNA: TGTGCCAGGCCTGGGGGACAAGAGGCGAAAAAAATTAATCAGCCCCAGCATTTT.

The J gene is TRBJ2-3, the V gene TRBV4-3; 7 positions match TRBD2. This CDR3 has 15 residues. Germline V gives CDR1 LGHNA, CDR2 YSLEER. Losses at the gene ends were 0 bases for V and 6 bases for J; bases not matched to a gene: 6. The CDR3 sequence is CASSQDGTSADTQYF. CDR3 nucleotide sequence: TGCGCCAGCAGCCAAGATGGCACTAGCGCTGATACGCAGTATTTT.